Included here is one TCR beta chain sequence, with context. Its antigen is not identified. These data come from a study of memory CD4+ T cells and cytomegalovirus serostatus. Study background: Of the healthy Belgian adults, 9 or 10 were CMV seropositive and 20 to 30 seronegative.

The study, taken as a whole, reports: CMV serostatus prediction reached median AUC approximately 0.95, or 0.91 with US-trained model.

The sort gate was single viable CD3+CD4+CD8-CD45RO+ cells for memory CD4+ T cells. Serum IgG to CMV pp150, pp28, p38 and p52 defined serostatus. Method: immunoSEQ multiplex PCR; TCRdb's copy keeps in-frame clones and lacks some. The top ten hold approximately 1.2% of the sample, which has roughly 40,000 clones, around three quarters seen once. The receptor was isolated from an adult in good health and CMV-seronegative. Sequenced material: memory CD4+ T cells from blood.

The CDR3 protein is CATSLVGGRTSYEQYF. CDR3 DNA sequence: TGTGCCACCAGTCTGGTCGGCGGGAGGACATCCTACGAGCAGTACTTC. V usage is TRBV7-2 and J usage is TRBJ2-7; 8 bases line up with TRBD2. Germline values: CDR1 SGHTA, CDR2 FQGNSA. The CDR3 length is 16 residues. V trimming: 10 bases; J trimming: 1 base; junction bases outside the gene matches: 15.